One and the same sample provided the 30 T cell receptor beta chains below, sequenced in a study of post-analysis software for immune sequencing data. Study results and caveats: Patients carried several TRBV segments more frequently than controls did, and TRBV5-6, TRBV5-1 and TRBV20-1 were among them.

Antigens of these TCRs are unknown. TCR beta libraries were prepared from cDNA with unique molecular identifiers. TCRdb recomputed calls from the PCR reads with MiXCR, one row per CDR3 protein. The repertoire holds roughly 730,000 distinct CDR3 sequences, with 25% to 30% as singletons. Sample: blood. These receptors were taken from a girl between 5 and 17 years old with multiple sclerosis.

This chain connects TRBV5-6 to TRBJ1-1; TRBD1 matches at 10 bases. With 4 bases clipped from V and 5 bases from J, the junction kept 8 bases outside the gene matches. The CDR3 contains 15 residues. Germline V lookup: CDR1 SGHDT, CDR2 YYEEEE. CDR3 sequence (DNA): TGTGCCAGCAGCCCGGACAGGGGGTTGGTTACTGAAGCTTTCTTT. This translates into CASSPDRGLVTEAFF.

This chain links TRBV2 with TRBJ1-1; 8 nucleotides agree with TRBD1. After removal of 11 bases from V and 4 bases from J, the junction contained 9 bases not matched to a gene. The germline V gene has CDR1 SNHLY and CDR2 FYNNEI. CDR3 length: 13 residues. This chain's CDR3 is CASPQGAITEAFF. In DNA, the CDR3 is TGTGCCTCCCCCCAGGGGGCTATCACTGAAGCTTTCTTT.

The CDR3 loop is CASSLGGPQHF. For the CDR3, the DNA is TGTGCCAGCAGCCTCGGAGGGCCCCAGCATTTT. The rearrangement links TRBV3-1 to TRBJ1-5, with no clear D. CDR1 is LGHDT and CDR2 is YNNKEL in the germline V gene (reference sequence). The CDR3 is made up of 11 amino acids. Trimming left V 4 bases short and J 9 bases short, with 7 bases between.

This clonotype was counted between two and nine times. The J gene is TRBJ1-1, the V gene TRBV5-1, with TRBD1 identical over 10 bases. This CDR3 is built from 16 residues. CDR1 SGHRS and CDR2 YFSETQ come from the germline V gene. V lost 3 bases and J lost 7; bases outside the gene matches: 12. In nucleotides, the CDR3 is TGCGCCAGCAGCTCCAAGACAGGGGGCGTTGAAATTGAAGCTTTCTTT. It is translated as CASSSKTGGVEIEAFF.

This chain connects TRBV20-1 to TRBJ2-3; D remains unclear. CDR3 length equals 17 residues. Germline loops: CDR1 DFQATT, CDR2 SNEGSKA (reference sequence). V lost 3 bases and J 0 bases, leaving 19 bases between the germline ends. The CDR3 here is CSASPVGPPSSTDTQYF. Here the CDR3 DNA reads TGCAGTGCTAGTCCGGTAGGGCCACCCTCTAGCACAGATACGCAGTATTTT.

The chain joins TRBV20-1 to TRBJ1-2; D is perhaps TRBD1 (5 bases). Trimming cost V 6 bases and J 3 bases, with 17 bases left between them. CDR1 DFQATT and CDR2 SNEGSKA come from the germline V gene (reference sequence). This CDR3 comprises 14 residues. CDR3 amino acids: CSAGRPGFDYGYTF. The DNA of the CDR3 is TGCAGTGCAGGCCGACCAGGGTTTGACTATGGCTACACCTTC.

This chain joins TRBV2 and TRBJ2-5; tentatively, D is TRBD2 (6 bases). Per germline, CDR1 SNHLY and CDR2 FYNNEI. CDR3 length: 14 amino acids. Deletions cut 7 bases from V and 0 bases from J, with 12 bases between. DNA for the CDR3: TGTGCCAGCACCCCACGGGACTACCAAGAGACCCAGTACTTC. The encoded protein is CASTPRDYQETQYF. Full variable domain (rest looked up from reference TRBV2 and TRBJ2-5): EPEVTQTPSHQVTQMGQEVILRCVPISNHLYFYWYRQILGQKVEFLVSFYNNEISEKSEIFDDQFSVERPDGSNFTLKIRSTKLEDSAMYFCASTPRDYQETQYFGPGTRLLVL.

This clonotype was seen a handful of times. The V gene is TRBV5-1, the J gene TRBJ1-2; TRBD1 matches 9 bases. The CDR3 is made up of 16 amino acids. The J segment lost 0 bases and the V segment lost 1 base, leaving 4 bases of the junction unmatched. CDR1 and CDR2 (germline): SGHRS, YFSETQ. The CDR3 DNA reads as TGCGCCAGCAGCTTGTTAGGGACAGGGACTAACTATGGCTACACCTTC. Amino acids: CASSLLGTGTNYGYTF.

The genes are TRBV7-2 and TRBJ2-7; no firm D call. Germline V gives CDR1 SGHTA, CDR2 FQGNSA. Trimming removed 3 bases from V and 2 bases from J, with 17 bases in between. The CDR3 runs 16 residues. CDR3 protein: CASSFRSGVGPYEQYF. CDR3 DNA sequence: TGTGCCAGCAGCTTCCGGAGTGGAGTCGGCCCCTACGAGCAGTACTTC.

The chain joins TRBV4-1 to TRBJ2-4; no firm D call. The germline V gene encodes CDR1 MGHRA and CDR2 YSYEKL. The germline V and J ends were trimmed by 1 base and 2 bases, with 9 bases remaining between them. The CDR3 runs to 15 residues. CDR3 DNA sequence: TGCGCCAGCAGCCAAGTCCGTCTGACCAAAAACATTCAGTACTTC. It encodes CASSQVRLTKNIQYF.

J is TRBJ2-1 and V is TRBV7-2; D may be TRBD2 (6 bases). V was pared by 5 bases and J by 7 bases, with 12 bases between. Germline assignment: CDR1 SGHTA and CDR2 FQGNSA. This CDR3 is 13 amino acids long. CDR3 residues: CASSPVGGNEQFF. In DNA, the CDR3 is TGTGCCAGCAGCCCCGTCGGGGGAAATGAGCAGTTCTTC.

Of note for this clonotype: A junction end diverges from the germline sequence, so it may reflect a read error. V and J are TRBV18 and TRBJ2-1; D possibly matches TRBD1 or TRBD2 (5 bases each). This CDR3 is 14 amino acids long. Germline CDR1 is KGHSH and CDR2 is LQKENI. The CDR3 DNA reads as TGCTCATCTGGGACCGCGAGCTCCTACAATGAGCAGTTCTTC. It specifies CSSGTASSYNEQFF.

This clonotype was seen repeatedly, ten times or more. The V and J genes are TRBV28 and TRBJ2-6; TRBD1 might be the D (5 bases). Trimming cost V 8 bases and J 0 bases, with 14 bases left between them. This CDR3 is built from 16 residues. Germline lookup yields CDR1 MDHEN and CDR2 SYDVKM. The CDR3 DNA reads TGTGCCAGCCGACAGCACTACCTCTCTGGGGCCAACGTCCTGACTTTC. It is translated as CASRQHYLSGANVLTF.

The genes are TRBV10-3 and TRBJ2-1; 8 bases align to TRBD1. CDR1 ENHRY and CDR2 SYGVKD come from the germline V gene. This CDR3 spans 17 amino acids. The J segment lost 5 bases and the V segment lost 2 bases, leaving 11 bases of the junction unmatched. DNA of the CDR3: TGTGCCATCAGTGAGGGCAGGGGGCTAAATCTAAACAATGAGCAGTTCTTC. The encoded protein is CAISEGRGLNLNNEQFF.

The rearrangement links TRBV20-1 to TRBJ2-4; TRBD1 matches at 9 bases. The CDR3 has 14 residues. Per the germline V gene, CDR1 is DFQATT and CDR2 is SNEGSKA (reference sequence). V trimming: 6 bases; J trimming: 0 bases; junction bases outside the gene matches: 3. The CDR3 region has the DNA TGCAGTGCCCCGGACAGGGGAGCCAAAAACATTCAGTACTTC. Translated: CSAPDRGAKNIQYF.

In its sample, this clonotype was seen a few times. The junction does not match germline at one end; this may be a read error. The chain uses TRBV3-1 and TRBJ2-7, with 7 positions matching TRBD2. Germline V lookup: CDR1 LGHDT, CDR2 YNNKEL (reference sequence). The CDR3 loop spans 16 amino acids. CDR3 sequence: CASNQARDYPLYEQYF. The CDR3 nucleotides read TGTGCCAGCAACCAAGCGAGGGACTATCCCCTCTACGAGCAGTACTTC.

This chain links TRBV7-8 with TRBJ2-1, with 8 positions matching TRBD2. V lost 6 bases and J lost 6; bases outside the gene matches: 13. The CDR3 spans 16 residues. Germline values: CDR1 SGHVS, CDR2 FQNEAQ. The CDR3 bases are TGTGCCAGCAGATCACCGGGACTAGAGCGGCGCAATGAGCAGTTCTTC. Encoded protein: CASRSPGLERRNEQFF.

A remark on this clonotype: This may arise from a read error, as a much more abundant clone is one base away. The chain combines TRBV6-5 with TRBJ2-5; the match to TRBD2 covers 9 bases. Germline V gives CDR1 MNHEY, CDR2 SVGAGI. The CDR3 is 15 amino acids. V shed 6 bases, J shed 5 bases, and the junction held 10 bases outside the gene matches. The CDR3: CASSRNSGSGETQYF. The CDR3 nucleotides are TGTGCCAGCAGCCGGAATAGCGGGAGCGGGGAGACCCAGTACTTC.

This clonotype was observed a few times. The chain joins TRBV30 to TRBJ1-6; 7 bases are shared with TRBD1. This CDR3 has 18 residues. From germline, CDR1 is GTSNPN and CDR2 SVGIG (reference sequence). The J segment lost 1 base and the V segment lost 1 base, leaving 10 bases of the junction unmatched. This chain's CDR3 is CAWSASGGKRSYNSPLHF. The CDR3 DNA follows: TGTGCCTGGAGTGCTTCAGGGGGGAAAAGGTCCTATAATTCACCCCTCCACTTT.

This clonotype was seen more than once but under ten times. The chain uses TRBV7-9 and TRBJ2-5; 8 positions agree with TRBD2. Trimming cost V 5 bases and J 11 bases; bases outside gene matches: 19. The CDR3 consists of 16 residues. Germline CDR1 and CDR2: SEHNR and FQNEAQ (reference sequence). In DNA form, the CDR3 reads TGTGCCAGCAGCCCCCTCGAGGCGGGAGGTCTTGGGGAGCAGTACTTC. Its translation: CASSPLEAGGLGEQYF.

This clonotype appeared a single time. The rearrangement uses TRBV29-1 and TRBJ1-1; possibly TRBD1 for D (5 bases). Germline assignment: CDR1 SQVTM and CDR2 ANQGSEA. Trimming took off 4 bases at V and 4 bases at J, with 16 bases between the two ends. The CDR3 runs 14 residues. The CDR3 sequence: CSVGHPGVSTEAFF. The CDR3 region has the DNA TGCAGCGTTGGGCACCCGGGGGTGAGCACTGAAGCTTTCTTT.

The V and J genes are TRBV4-1 and TRBJ2-3; D is unclear. V lost 4 bases to trimming and J lost 8 bases, with 13 bases between them. CDR3 length: 13 residues. Germline V gene lookup returns CDR1 MGHRA and CDR2 YSYEKL. CDR3 region: CASSLEPGPTQYF. The CDR3 DNA is TGCGCCAGCAGCCTCGAGCCGGGCCCTACGCAGTATTTT.

This clonotype has more than one count but fewer than ten. The gene calls are TRBV5-1 and TRBJ2-1; unclear D gene. Trimming stripped 0 bases from V and 0 bases from J, with 16 bases between. The CDR3 spans 18 residues. CDR1 and CDR2 (germline): SGHRS, YFSETQ. CDR3 amino acids: CASSLAWGSRSSYNEQFF. CDR3 nucleotide sequence: TGCGCCAGCAGCTTGGCCTGGGGTAGCCGGAGCTCCTACAATGAGCAGTTCTTC.

The table lists this clonotype with a few counts. The V gene is TRBV7-2, the J gene TRBJ2-7; D gene unclear. The J call may be mistaken, given a closer DNA end match to TRBJ2-5. The CDR3 has 15 residues. CDR1 and CDR2 (germline): SGHTA, FQGNSA. The CDR3 here is CASSFGPPRGETQYF. The CDR3 bases are TGTGCCAGCAGCTTCGGGCCCCCCAGAGGAGAGACCCAGTACTTC.

In its sample, this clonotype was seen a few times. The chain carries TRBV4-1 and TRBJ1-5; 7 bases fit TRBD1. Germline values: CDR1 MGHRA, CDR2 YSYEKL. Trimming at V came to 3 bases and at J to 0 bases, leaving 5 bases not matched to a gene. The CDR3 runs to 16 residues. The CDR3 DNA sequence: TGCGCCAGCAGCCAGGGGGACAGAACTAGCAATCAGCCCCAGCATTTT. This sequence encodes CASSQGDRTSNQPQHF.

This clonotype showed up just a few times. The chain combines TRBV7-2 with TRBJ2-1; 12 positions match TRBD2. Trimming at V came to 4 bases and at J to 7 bases, leaving 5 bases not matched to a gene. The CDR3 runs to 15 residues. CDR1 SGHTA and CDR2 FQGNSA come from the germline V gene. Here the CDR3 DNA reads TGTGCCAGCAGCTCGACTAGCGGGAGTCTTAATGAGCAGTTCTTC. Protein: CASSSTSGSLNEQFF. Full variable domain (remainder filled in from reference TRBV7-2 and TRBJ2-1): GAGVSQSPSNKVTEKGKDVELRCDPISGHTALYWYRQSLGQGLEFLIYFQGNSAPDKSGLPSDRFSAERTGGSVSTLTIQRTQQEDSAVYLCASSSTSGSLNEQFFGPGTRLTVL.

This chain connects TRBV5-1 to TRBJ2-3; maybe TRBD1 (6 bases). This CDR3 has 16 residues. V lost 0 bases and J lost 3, with 14 bases in between. The V gene's germline CDR1 is SGHRS and CDR2 YFSETQ. Here the CDR3 reads CASSLARLTGTDTQYF. In DNA, the CDR3 is TGCGCCAGCAGCTTGGCCAGACTTACAGGGACAGATACGCAGTATTTT.

This clonotype turned up a few times. In nucleotides, the CDR3 is TGCAGCGTTGGTCTAGCGGGATTGTCAGATACGCAGTATTTT. This gives the protein CSVGLAGLSDTQYF. J is TRBJ2-3 and V is TRBV29-1; 9 bases match TRBD2. This CDR3 has 14 residues. Germline V gene sequence: CDR1 SQVTM, CDR2 ANQGSEA. The junction had 6 bases not matched to a gene; V was cut back by 4 bases and J by 4 bases.

As for this clonotype: At one boundary the junction diverges from the germline segment, which might be a read error. The chain recombines TRBV6-5 with TRBJ1-2, with D possibly matching TRBD1 (6 bases). CDR1 is MNHEY, CDR2 SVGAGI, per germline. CDR3 length: 14 amino acids. CDR3 residues: CACRPDRTPYGYTF. For the CDR3, the DNA is TGTGCCTGCAGACCCGACAGGACCCCCTATGGCTACACCTTC.

This clonotype occurred many times. The chain uses TRBV18 and TRBJ2-1, with D perhaps being TRBD1 or TRBD2 (6 bases each). V lost 5 bases and J 0 bases, leaving 8 bases between the germline ends. From germline, CDR1 is KGHSH and CDR2 LQKENI. The CDR3 contains 14 residues. The CDR3 nucleotides are TGTGCCAGCTCAGGGGGGCTCTCCTACAATGAGCAGTTCTTC. Its protein is CASSGGLSYNEQFF.